A single sample gave rise to the 24 T cell receptor beta chains below, sequenced in a study of early T cells in non-severe SARS-CoV-2 infection. TCRdb analysed the 5' RACE reads with MiXCR anew, one entry per CDR3 protein. The sample includes 50,000 to 60,000 distinct CDR3 sequences, approximately 11% of them seen just once. The sample taken for sequencing was whole blood. These receptors all stem from an adult who was a healthcare worker with PCR-confirmed SARS-CoV-2 infection or an uninfected control (not recorded which).

CDR3 in DNA: TGCGCCAGCAGCCCATTCGGACAGGGAGGGGCTGGGGCCAACGTCCTGACTTTC. Its translation: CASSPFGQGGAGANVLTF. V usage is TRBV4-3 and J usage is TRBJ2-6, with D possibly matching TRBD1 (8 bases). CDR1 LGHNA and CDR2 YSLEER come from the germline V gene. The CDR3 has 18 amino acids. V was shortened by 4 bases and J by 2 bases, with 18 bases between the two germline ends.

The chain carries TRBV20-1 and TRBJ1-6, with D perhaps TRBD1 (6 bases). This CDR3 has 14 residues. V gave up 4 bases and J gave up 10 bases, with 17 bases separating them. Germline lookup yields CDR1 DFQATT and CDR2 SNEGSKA (reference sequence). CDR3 nucleotides: TGCAGTGCTAAAAGACAGGCCGTAGGGTCACCCCTCCACTTT. Translated, it gives CSAKRQAVGSPLHF.

This clonotype was seen repeatedly, ten times or more. The V gene is TRBV11-2, the J gene TRBJ1-3; D remains unclear. The CDR3 has 17 residues. Germline values: CDR1 SGHAT, CDR2 FQNNGV. V lost 4 bases to trimming and J lost 4 bases, with 20 bases between them. Here the CDR3 DNA reads TGTGCCAGCAGCTCAGCCACCAAGATTGCTGGGGGAAACACCATATATTTT. The encoded protein is CASSSATKIAGGNTIYF. The whole variable domain, filled in from reference TRBV11-2 and TRBJ1-3, reads EAGVAQSPRYKIIEKRQSVAFWCNPISGHATLYWYQQILGQGPKLLIQFQNNGVVDDSQLPKDRFSAERLKGVDSTLKIQPAKLEDSAVYLCASSSATKIAGGNTIYFGEGSWLTVV.

This rearrangement joins TRBV6-2 or TRBV6-3 to TRBJ2-1; D possibly uses TRBD1 or TRBD2 (6 bases each). V was clipped by 7 bases and J by 8 bases, with 24 bases between them. Germline CDR1 reads MNHEY; CDR2 reads SVGEGT. CDR3 length equals 16 residues. CDR3 amino acids: CASTQRGTRGVYEQFF. Here the CDR3 DNA reads TGTGCCAGCACCCAGAGGGGTACTAGGGGGGTCTATGAGCAGTTCTTC.

This clonotype was detected only a few times. The chain carries TRBV5-5 and TRBJ1-1; 7 bases match TRBD1. The CDR3 runs 14 residues. Losses at the gene ends were 3 bases for V and 10 bases for J; bases not matched to a gene: 12. The germline V gene has CDR1 SGHKS and CDR2 YYEKEE (reference sequence). CDR3 DNA: TGTGCCAGCAGCTATGCGACAGGGACTGGTGGAGCTTTCTTT. As protein: CASSYATGTGGAFF. The variable domain in full, completed from reference TRBV5-5 and TRBJ1-1, reads DAGVTQSPTHLIKTRGQQVTLRCSPISGHKSVSWYQQVLGQGPQFIFQYYEKEERGRGNFPDRFSARQFPNYSSELNVNALLLGDSALYLCASSYATGTGGAFFGQGTRLTVV.

The V gene is TRBV6-5, the J gene TRBJ1-2; the D is unclear. This CDR3 comprises 12 residues. Germline V lookup: CDR1 MNHEY, CDR2 SVGAGI. Trimming took 6 bases from V and 6 from J, leaving 11 bases between them. The CDR3 is CASSRAGDGYTF. In DNA form, the CDR3 reads TGTGCCAGCAGCCGCGCCGGGGATGGCTACACCTTC.

A remark on this clonotype: This may be a read error, as it is one base from a much larger clone. The V and J genes are TRBV7-9 and TRBJ1-2; D is ambiguous. The ends were cut back, 5 bases at V and 2 bases at J, with 6 bases in the middle. The CDR3 is made up of 12 amino acids. Germline CDR1 and CDR2: SEHNR and FQNEAQ (reference sequence). CDR3 sequence (DNA): TGTGCCAGCAGCCGGAACAACTATGGCTACACCTTC. Translating it yields CASSRNNYGYTF. The full variable domain, its missing parts supplied by reference TRBV7-9 and TRBJ1-2, is DTGVSQNPRHKITKRGQNVTFRCDPISEHNRLYWYRQTLGQGPEFLTYFQNEAQLEKSRLLSDRFSAERPKGSFSTLEIQRTEQGDSAMYLCASSRNNYGYTFGSGTRLTVV.

There are many counts of this clonotype. The chain combines TRBV20-1 with TRBJ1-1; D ambiguous. V was pared by 6 bases and J by 2 bases, with 16 bases between. Looked up from germline, CDR1 is DFQATT and CDR2 is SNEGSKA (reference sequence). This CDR3 comprises 14 residues. In DNA, the CDR3 is TGCAGTGCAACGGGATTACAGTACAACACTGAAGCTTTCTTT. Its protein is CSATGLQYNTEAFF.

Comments on this clonotype: The germline gene is not matched at one end of the junction; a read error may be the cause. The chain links TRBV5-4 to TRBJ2-7; no clear D gene. Germline values: CDR1 SGHNT, CDR2 YYREEE (reference sequence). The CDR3 is 11 amino acids. CDR3 region: CASSLGRRSTF. The CDR3, as DNA: TGTGCCAGCAGCTTGGGACGGCGTAGTACCTTC.

This clonotype was seen many times. The V gene is TRBV3-1, the J gene TRBJ1-6; 9 nucleotides align to TRBD1. There are 13 residues in the CDR3. Germline loops: CDR1 LGHDT, CDR2 YNNKEL (reference sequence). Trimming cost V 8 bases and J 9 bases; bases outside gene matches: 5. CDR3 DNA: TGTGCCAGCCAAACAGGGGGCAGTTCACCCCTCCACTTT. Protein: CASQTGGSSPLHF.

The V call is TRBV2, the J call TRBJ2-3; D perhaps matches TRBD2 (6 bases). Germline V gene sequence: CDR1 SNHLY, CDR2 FYNNEI. The germline V and J ends were trimmed by 7 bases and 6 bases, with 17 bases remaining between them. The CDR3 consists of 14 residues. CDR3 DNA: TGTGCCAGCACGTCAGGGACTCAACGGGATACGCAGTATTTT. This codes for CASTSGTQRDTQYF.

This clonotype showed up just a few times. This chain connects TRBV10-3 to TRBJ2-1, with D tentatively TRBD2 (5 bases). V lost 3 bases, J lost 4 bases, and 16 bases lay in between. The CDR3 contains 16 residues. CDR1 is ENHRY and CDR2 is SYGVKD in the germline V gene. CDR3 DNA sequence: TGTGCCATCAGTGAACAGCGGAGTAACCTTTACAATGAGCAGTTCTTC. It codes for CAISEQRSNLYNEQFF.

The chain recombines TRBV4-2 with TRBJ2-5, with 7 bases matching TRBD1. The V segment lost 0 bases and the J segment 1 base; nucleotides outside the gene matches: 8. The CDR3 is 17 amino acids. Germline assignment: CDR1 LGHNA and CDR2 YNFKEQ. CDR3 sequence (DNA): TGTGCCAGCAGCCAAGATACGACTTCAGGGGGCCAAGAGACCCAGTACTTC. Translating it yields CASSQDTTSGGQETQYF.

The chain uses TRBV21-1 and TRBJ1-1. TRBV21-1 is labeled a pseudogene. There are 15 residues in the CDR3. The CDR3 here is CVSSAIGKTNTEAFF. CDR3 nucleotide sequence: TGTGTCAGCAGCGCAATTGGGAAGACTAACACTGAAGCTTTCTTT.

The rearrangement joins TRBV5-4 to TRBJ1-1; 8 positions agree with TRBD1. V lost 0 bases and J lost 4; bases outside the gene matches: 5. Germline CDR1 is SGHNT and CDR2 is YYREEE (reference sequence). CDR3 length equals 15 residues. CDR3 amino acids: CASSLVVDRATEAFF. DNA for the CDR3: TGTGCCAGCAGCTTGGTAGTGGACAGGGCCACTGAAGCTTTCTTT. Together with reference TRBV5-4 and TRBJ1-1, the CDR3 gives the full variable domain: ETGVTQSPTHLIKTRGQQVTLRCSSQSGHNTVSWYQQALGQGPQFIFQYYREEENGRGNFPPRFSGLQFPNYSSELNVNALELDDSALYLCASSLVVDRATEAFFGQGTRLTVV.

Ten or more counts support this clonotype. V gene TRBV20-1 combines with J gene TRBJ1-2; 9 positions agree with TRBD1. This CDR3 is 16 amino acids long. The J segment lost 6 bases and the V segment lost 4 bases, leaving 15 bases of the junction unmatched. Germline loops: CDR1 DFQATT, CDR2 SNEGSKA (reference sequence). As DNA, the CDR3 is TGCAGTGCTACGAGCGGGACAGGGTACGGGCGGGATGGCTACACCTTC. Translated: CSATSGTGYGRDGYTF.

This clonotype was seen many times. The chain uses TRBV10-3 and TRBJ2-2, with 8 bases matching TRBD2. The germline V gene encodes CDR1 ENHRY and CDR2 SYGVKD. This CDR3 has 14 amino acids. The ends lost 6 bases at V and 7 bases at J; junction bases unmatched: 7. The CDR3 bases are TGTGCCATCAGGACCGGGGGGGCGGACGGGGAGCTGTTTTTT. Translating it yields CAIRTGGADGELFF.

In its sample, this clonotype ranks as medium-sized. The chain recombines TRBV4-3 with TRBJ1-6; D may be TRBD1 (6 bases). The V gene's germline CDR1 is LGHNA and CDR2 YSLEER. V lost 4 bases to trimming and J lost 8 bases, with 12 bases between them. The CDR3 extends over 14 amino acids. The chain's CDR3 is CASSRGGVDSPLHF. CDR3 sequence (DNA): TGCGCCAGCAGCCGCGGGGGCGTGGATTCACCCCTCCACTTT.

The V and J genes are TRBV7-8 and TRBJ2-1; tentatively, D is TRBD2 (5 bases). The length of the CDR3 is 15 residues. The germline gives CDR1 SGHVS, CDR2 FQNEAQ. Deletions cut 7 bases from V and 1 base from J, with 14 bases between. CDR3 residues: CASTLGSKSYNEQFF. CDR3 sequence (DNA): TGTGCCAGCACCCTAGGGAGTAAGTCCTACAATGAGCAGTTCTTC. Together with reference TRBV7-8 and TRBJ2-1, the CDR3 gives the full variable domain: GAGVSQSPRYKVAKRGQDVALRCDPISGHVSLFWYQQALGQGPEFLTYFQNEAQLDKSGLPSDRFFAERPEGSVSTLKIQRTQQEDSAVYLCASTLGSKSYNEQFFGPGTRLTVL.

The chain links TRBV20-1 to TRBJ2-5, with 9 bases matching TRBD2. From germline, CDR1 is DFQATT and CDR2 SNEGSKA (reference sequence). V trimming: 2 bases; J trimming: 4 bases; junction bases outside the gene matches: 8. The CDR3 is made up of 15 amino acids. CDR3 amino acids: CSARRAGTSRETQYF. For the CDR3, the DNA is TGCAGTGCTAGACGAGCCGGGACTAGCAGAGAGACCCAGTACTTC.

This clonotype was counted at least ten times. The DNA for the CDR3 is TGTGCCAGCAGCTCCCGGGACAGGGGTGCAACTAATGAAAAACTGTTTTTT. It yields the protein CASSSRDRGATNEKLFF. This rearrangement joins TRBV2 to TRBJ1-4; 10 bases fit TRBD1. With V trimmed by 6 bases and J by 0 bases, 7 bases remained unmatched. In germline, CDR1 is SNHLY, CDR2 FYNNEI. CDR3 length equals 17 residues. The entire variable domain, with the rest obtained from reference TRBV2 and TRBJ1-4, is as follows: EPEVTQTPSHQVTQMGQEVILRCVPISNHLYFYWYRQILGQKVEFLVSFYNNEISEKSEIFDDQFSVERPDGSNFTLKIRSTKLEDSAMYFCASSSRDRGATNEKLFFGSGTQLSVL.

This clonotype was recorded many times. This chain uses TRBV6-6 with TRBJ2-7, with D perhaps TRBD1 (5 bases). Trimming stripped 6 bases from V and 6 bases from J, with 18 bases between. CDR1 and CDR2 from the germline V gene are MNHNY and SVGAGI (reference sequence). The CDR3 runs to 14 residues. The CDR3 loop is CASSEPGYVFEQYF. The CDR3, as DNA: TGTGCCAGCAGCGAGCCAGGGTATGTGTTCGAGCAGTACTTC.

This clonotype has more than one count but fewer than ten. This rearrangement joins TRBV7-9 to TRBJ2-5; 11 bases fit TRBD2. The germline CDR1 and CDR2 sequences are SEHNR and FQNEAQ (reference sequence). V was clipped by 5 bases and J by 3 bases; unmatched bases: 8. The CDR3 totals 16 residues. CDR3 sequence: CASSEVGTSGKETQYF. In DNA, the CDR3 is TGTGCCAGCAGCGAAGTTGGGACTAGCGGTAAAGAGACCCAGTACTTC. The variable domain in full, completed from reference TRBV7-9 and TRBJ2-5, reads DTGVSQNPRHKITKRGQNVTFRCDPISEHNRLYWYRQTLGQGPEFLTYFQNEAQLEKSRLLSDRFSAERPKGSFSTLEIQRTEQGDSAMYLCASSEVGTSGKETQYFGPGTRLLVL.

This clonotype was recorded at least ten times. J is TRBJ1-3 and V is TRBV4-3, with a possible D match to TRBD1 (5 bases). The CDR3 spans 16 residues. V dropped 1 base and J dropped 2 bases, with 12 bases sitting between them. From germline, CDR1 is LGHNA and CDR2 YSLEER. CDR3 sequence (DNA): TGCGCCAGCAGCCAAGTCTCGGCGGGGGCTGGAAACACCATATATTTT. This gives the protein CASSQVSAGAGNTIYF.